This TCR beta chain was obtained from a study of cytomegalovirus exposure and HLA in healthy donors. The study, taken as a whole, reports: Testing in vitro showed a few CMV-associated chains specific for CMV antigens.

The data were produced by immunoSEQ multiplex PCR, yet TCRdb's version contains in-frame clones alone and is incomplete. The sample yields about 160,000 clones, around nine tenths seen once. On this clone itself: Its antigen is not identified.

This CDR3 comprises 16 residues. Germline V gene sequence: CDR1 MGHRA, CDR2 YSYEKL. Trimming at V came to 4 bases and at J to 1 base, leaving 4 bases not matched to a gene. Sequenced: PBMCs. The TCR comes from a man between 18 and 35 years old in good health and CMV-seropositive. The gene calls are TRBV4-1 and TRBJ2-2, with 9 bases aligning to TRBD2. CDR3 sequence (DNA): TGCGCCAGCAGCCTGGAACTAGCGGGGAACACCGGGGAGCTGTTTTTT. Its translation: CASSLELAGNTGELFF.